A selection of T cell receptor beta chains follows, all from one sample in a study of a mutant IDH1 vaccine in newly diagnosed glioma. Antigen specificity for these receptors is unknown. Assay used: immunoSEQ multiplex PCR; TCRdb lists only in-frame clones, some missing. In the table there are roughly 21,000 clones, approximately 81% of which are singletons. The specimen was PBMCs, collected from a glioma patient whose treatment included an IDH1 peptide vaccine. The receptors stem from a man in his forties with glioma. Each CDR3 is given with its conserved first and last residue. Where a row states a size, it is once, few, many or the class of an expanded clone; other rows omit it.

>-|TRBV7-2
CASSLGLAEKDTQYF
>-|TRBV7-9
CASSLVWGTGGWYEQYF
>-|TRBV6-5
CASSTGTSGYEQYF
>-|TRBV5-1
CASSLGLATDTQYF
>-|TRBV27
CASSRGGGIYEQYF
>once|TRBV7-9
CASSLELGRVGQPQHF
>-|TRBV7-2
CASWGGGGQPQHF
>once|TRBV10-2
CASTAALSTDTQYF
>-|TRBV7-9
CASSLLQGTGGYTF
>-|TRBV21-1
CASSNPGQGRKLFF
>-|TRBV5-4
CASSPTGTIYEQYF
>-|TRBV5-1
CASSTGGRQTQYF
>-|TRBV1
CTSRRRARDEQYF
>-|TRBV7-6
CASSSPRDSRADTQYF
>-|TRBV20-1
CSAETLALRYF
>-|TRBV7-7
CASSLGDGSSYEQYF
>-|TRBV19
CASTHGTSGSTDTQYF
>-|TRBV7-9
CASTLGQGRKETQYF
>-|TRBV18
CASSQTGERTDTQYF
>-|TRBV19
CASSTAGGGENEQFF
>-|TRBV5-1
CASSLARTTNEKLFF
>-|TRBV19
CASSPGPPYEQYF
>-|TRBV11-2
CASSGGEGMNTEAFF